The source of this TCR beta chain is a study of patients and donors after allogeneic stem cell transplantation. Only a few counts were recorded for this clonotype. Via MiXCR, TCRdb re-called the RT-PCR reads, giving one row per CDR3 protein. This sample carries more than 850,000 distinct CDR3 sequences, roughly 18% of them seen once, and the ten largest clones take 6%. This clonotype was obtained from a human donor who was either an allogeneic HSCT recipient or a stem cell or donor lymphocyte infusion donor (not recorded which). It is not recorded whose cells these are; they may come from a transplant donor. What was sequenced was blood, either unsorted or a sorted T cell fraction (not recorded which).

The CDR3 is CASSLVGLAGVSGDTQYF. CDR3 in DNA: TGTGCCAGCAGCTTAGTTGGACTAGCGGGAGTCAGCGGAGATACGCAGTATTTT. J is TRBJ2-3 and V is TRBV11-2; 13 nucleotides line up with TRBD2. Unmatched junction bases numbered 9, after V lost 1 base and J lost 5 bases. The CDR3 has 18 residues. Per germline, CDR1 SGHAT and CDR2 FQNNGV.